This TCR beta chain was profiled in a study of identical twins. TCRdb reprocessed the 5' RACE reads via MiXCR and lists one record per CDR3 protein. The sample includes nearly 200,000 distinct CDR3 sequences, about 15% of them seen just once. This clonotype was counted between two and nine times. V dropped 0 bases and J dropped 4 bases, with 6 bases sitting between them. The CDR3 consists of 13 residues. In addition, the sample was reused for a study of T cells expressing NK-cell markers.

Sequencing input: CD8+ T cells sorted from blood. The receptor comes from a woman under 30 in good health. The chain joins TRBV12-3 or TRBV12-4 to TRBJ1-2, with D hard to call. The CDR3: CASSLALAYGYTF. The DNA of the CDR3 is TGTGCCAGCAGTTTAGCGCTAGCCTATGGCTACACCTTC.